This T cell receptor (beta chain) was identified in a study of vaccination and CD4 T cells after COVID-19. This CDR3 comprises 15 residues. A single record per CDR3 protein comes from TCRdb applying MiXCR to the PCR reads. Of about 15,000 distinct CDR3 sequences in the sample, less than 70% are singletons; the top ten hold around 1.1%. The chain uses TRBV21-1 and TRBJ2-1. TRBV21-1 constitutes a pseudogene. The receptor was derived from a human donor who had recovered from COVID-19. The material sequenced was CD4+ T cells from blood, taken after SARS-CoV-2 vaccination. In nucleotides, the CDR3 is TGTGCCAGCAGCAAAGGTGGGGTATCCTACAATGAGCAGTTCTTC. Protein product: CASSKGGVSYNEQFF.